This record looks at one TCR beta chain sequence and its context. V was shortened by 0 bases and J by 0 bases, with 9 bases between the two germline ends. The CDR3 length is 14 residues. Germline loops: CDR1 SQVTM, CDR2 ANQGSEA. Primed by a sample-barcoded 5' primer and a J-beta primer mix, a second PCR proceeded for 7 to 11 cycles. TCRdb used MiXCR to reprocess the 5' RACE reads, holding one entry per CDR3 protein. This table holds around 990,000 distinct CDR3 sequences, 20% to 25% found once. This sample is part of a study of blood T cells in healthy people across ages. A further study also used this sample, focusing on T cells of mothers and their children.

This sequence originates from a girl under 10 years old in good health. The sequencing input was blood. The J gene is TRBJ2-7, the V gene TRBV29-1; D tentatively reads TRBD1 or TRBD2 (5 bases each). The CDR3 is CSVEEEGTSYEQYF. The CDR3 coding sequence is TGCAGCGTTGAAGAGGAAGGGACCTCCTACGAGCAGTACTTC.